This entry is about one TCR beta chain. As yet, its antigen is unknown. This CDR3 region has 12 residues. The germline V gene has CDR1 GTSNPN and CDR2 SVGIG (reference sequence). V shed 3 bases and J shed 3 bases, with 6 bases lying between them. This specimen belongs to a study of cytomegalovirus exposure and HLA in healthy donors. About the research overall: The 100 to 150 validation repertoires, a later analysis reported, used the same platform as the approximately 670 repertoires from the first cohort.

Study results and caveats: The tendency of first-cohort TCR clusters to co-occur in the 120 or so validation repertoires emerged from a later analysis.

The method was immunoSEQ multiplex PCR; TCRdb's version includes in-frame clones alone and lacks a portion of them. Altogether roughly 65,000 clones are present, around 92% being singletons, with the ten largest covering about 5.2%. Source material: PBMCs. The chain employs TRBV30 and TRBJ2-1; D gene unclear. This receptor was obtained from a man aged 18 to 30 in good health and CMV-seropositive. CDR3 in DNA: TGTGCCTGGAGGGAGCTCTACAATGAGCAGTTCTTC. It encodes CAWRELYNEQFF.